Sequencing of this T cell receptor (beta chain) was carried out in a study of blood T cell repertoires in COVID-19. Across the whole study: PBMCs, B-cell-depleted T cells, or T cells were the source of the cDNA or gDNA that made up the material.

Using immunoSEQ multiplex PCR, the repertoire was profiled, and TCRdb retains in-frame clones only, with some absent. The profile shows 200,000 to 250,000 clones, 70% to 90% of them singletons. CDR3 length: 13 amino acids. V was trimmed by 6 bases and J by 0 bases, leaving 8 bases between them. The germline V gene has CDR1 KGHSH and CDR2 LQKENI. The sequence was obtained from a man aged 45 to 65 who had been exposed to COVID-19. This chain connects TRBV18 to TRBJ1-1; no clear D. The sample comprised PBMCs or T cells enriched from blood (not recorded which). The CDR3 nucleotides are TGTGCCAGCTCCTCGAGCATGAACACTGAAGCTTTCTTT. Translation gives CASSSSMNTEAFF.